This T cell receptor (beta chain) was captured in a study of identical twins' blood T cells. Study-level background: Approximately 12 libraries, six alpha and six beta, gave around 48 million reads.

In regard to this clonotype: The target antigen is unknown.

Study findings and constraints: Shared environment remains a possible cause of twin similarity.

Reared together, all three twin pairs probably met the same infectious agents and vaccines. TCRdb re-analysed the 5' RACE reads in MiXCR, keeping a single row per CDR3 protein. Of about 370,000 distinct CDR3 sequences listed, roughly 30% are singletons. The CDR3 has 12 amino acids. V lost 6 bases and J 3 bases, leaving 7 bases between the germline ends. Looked up from germline, CDR1 is LNHNV and CDR2 is YYDKDF (reference sequence). This clonotype was obtained from a woman between 18 and 50 years old in good health. V and J are TRBV15 and TRBJ2-3, with D hard to call. Sequencing was performed on PBMCs. The CDR3 here is CATRGYTDTQYF. In DNA, the CDR3 is TGTGCCACCAGGGGGTATACAGATACGCAGTATTTT.